Below, 27 T cell receptor beta chains from the same sample are listed, as sequenced in a study of PD-L1 blockade in urothelial cancer. The protocol was immunoSEQ multiplex PCR, while the TCRdb copy is restricted to in-frame clones and leaves out a portion. Altogether around 120,000 clones are present, roughly 88% being singletons, with the ten largest covering 2.4%. Specimen: PBMCs, collected around atezolizumab (anti-PD-L1) treatment. The receptors were gathered from a man in his fifties or sixties with urothelial cancer.

Only a few counts were recorded for this clone. The chain combines TRBV6-1 with TRBJ2-7; no clear D. Germline V lookup: CDR1 MNHNS, CDR2 SASEGT. Trimming shortened V by 4 bases and J by 4 bases, and 8 bases separated the two germline ends. There are 12 residues in the CDR3. The CDR3: CASSGVNYEQYF. The CDR3 bases are TGTGCCAGCAGTGGAGTAAATTACGAGCAGTACTTC.

Only a few counts were recorded for this clone. This rearrangement joins TRBV13 to TRBJ2-1; D not certain. From germline, CDR1 is PRHDT and CDR2 FYEKMQ (reference sequence). CDR3 length equals 14 residues. Between the trimmed V and J ends, which lost 4 bases and 7 bases, there was a span of 14 bases. The chain's CDR3 is CASSSSIDSNEQFF. The CDR3 DNA sequence: TGTGCCAGCAGCTCCTCGATCGACTCAAATGAGCAGTTCTTC. Looking up the rest from reference TRBV13 and TRBJ2-1 gives the full variable domain: AAGVIQSPRHLIKEKRETATLKCYPIPRHDTVYWYQQGPGQDPQFLISFYEKMQSDKGSIPDRFSAQQFSDYHSELNMSSLELGDSALYFCASSSSIDSNEQFFGPGTRLTVL.

The chain carries TRBV30 and TRBJ1-2; 8 bases line up with TRBD1. CDR1 is GTSNPN and CDR2 is SVGIG in the germline V gene (reference sequence). V lost 4 bases to trimming and J lost 9 bases; unmatched junction nucleotides: 7. The CDR3 contains 12 residues. The CDR3 DNA sequence: TGTGCCTGGATTAATGGACAGGGACGCTACACCTTC. Translated: CAWINGQGRYTF.

The chain carries TRBV5-6 and TRBJ2-1; TRBD2 aligns across 10 bases. Per germline, CDR1 SGHDT and CDR2 YYEEEE. J lost 9 bases, V lost 1 base, and 10 bases had no gene match. The length of the CDR3 is 16 residues. CDR3 in DNA: TGTGCCAGCAGCTTGAGTGCTAGCGGGAGAATTGGTGAGCAGTTCTTC. Protein product: CASSLSASGRIGEQFF. The variable domain in full, completed from reference TRBV5-6 and TRBJ2-1, reads DAGVTQSPTHLIKTRGQQVTLRCSPKSGHDTVSWYQQALGQGPQFIFQYYEEEERQRGNFPDRFSGHQFPNYSSELNVNALLLGDSALYLCASSLSASGRIGEQFFGPGTRLTVL.

The J gene is TRBJ1-2, the V gene TRBV19, with D possibly TRBD1 on 6 matching bases. Germline V lookup: CDR1 LNHDA, CDR2 SQIVND (reference sequence). This CDR3 has 16 residues. With 6 bases removed from V and 2 bases from J, the gap between germline ends came to 19 bases. The CDR3 protein is CASRLTPGAGNYGYTF. In DNA form, the CDR3 reads TGTGCCAGTAGACTTACCCCAGGGGCAGGCAACTATGGCTACACCTTC.

V usage is TRBV30 and J usage is TRBJ2-3; 11 bases map to TRBD2. V lost 3 bases, J lost 6 bases, and 11 bases stayed unmatched. Germline loops: CDR1 GTSNPN, CDR2 SVGIG (reference sequence). This CDR3 contains 16 residues. CDR3 residues: CAWSLTRTSGFDTQYF. Here the CDR3 DNA reads TGTGCCTGGAGCCTTACCCGGACTAGCGGGTTCGATACGCAGTATTTT. The variable domain in full, with the rest retrieved from reference TRBV30 and TRBJ2-3, is SQTIHQWPATLVQPVGSPLSLECTVEGTSNPNLYWYRQAAGRGLQLLFYSVGIGQISSEVPQNLSASRPQDRQFILSSKKLLLSDSGFYLCAWSLTRTSGFDTQYFGPGTRLTVL.

The chain links TRBV10-2 to TRBJ2-2; 9 bases map to TRBD2. The trim removed 2 bases at V and 6 bases at J, leaving 7 bases unmatched. CDR3 length equals 16 residues. Per germline, CDR1 WSHSY and CDR2 SAAADI. Here the CDR3 DNA reads TGCGCCAGCAGTGAGGGTCGCGGGAGGGCCCCCGGGGAGCTGTTTTTT. Protein product: CASSEGRGRAPGELFF.

For this clone: Distinct nucleotide sequences in the sample also encode this CDR3. The chain links TRBV5-1 to TRBJ2-7; D not resolved. V lost 1 base and J 5 bases, leaving 7 bases between the germline ends. The length of the CDR3 is 12 residues. The germline gives CDR1 SGHRS, CDR2 YFSETQ. The CDR3 nucleotides are TGCGCCAGCAGCTTGACGAGAGACGAGCAGTACTTC. The encoded protein is CASSLTRDEQYF.

This rearrangement joins TRBV7-8 to TRBJ2-3, with D possibly TRBD1 on 5 matching bases. The CDR3 contains 16 residues. CDR1 SGHVS and CDR2 FQNEAQ come from the germline V gene. Trimming took off 1 base at V and 1 base at J, with 12 bases between the two ends. The CDR3 region is CASSLGVQGGTDTQYF. CDR3 coding DNA: TGTGCCAGCAGCTTAGGGGTGCAGGGCGGCACAGATACGCAGTATTTT.

The rearrangement uses TRBV6-1 and TRBJ1-6; no firm D call. The CDR3 consists of 15 residues. Germline CDR1 MNHNS, CDR2 SASEGT. V lost 1 base and J 5 bases, leaving 9 bases between the germline ends. The chain's CDR3 is CASSEGVYDNSPLHF. In DNA form, the CDR3 reads TGTGCCAGCAGTGAAGGAGTTTATGATAATTCACCCCTCCACTTT.

The chain is built from TRBV29-1 and TRBJ2-1, with TRBD2 identical over 14 bases. This CDR3 is built from 16 residues. After removal of 5 bases from V and 4 bases from J, the junction contained 7 bases not matched to a gene. CDR1 SQVTM and CDR2 ANQGSEA come from the germline V gene. The CDR3 DNA follows: TGCAGCGTTTTAGGACTAGCGGGAGGATCTTACAATGAGCAGTTCTTC. Protein: CSVLGLAGGSYNEQFF.

This chain connects TRBV5-4 to TRBJ1-2; no reliable D call. Germline CDR1 and CDR2: SGHNT and YYREEE (reference sequence). The CDR3 contains 14 residues. The V end lost 0 bases, the J end lost 3 bases, and 9 bases lay between the germline ends. CDR3 protein: CASSLVGRDYGYTF. Here the CDR3 DNA reads TGTGCCAGCAGCTTGGTTGGGAGGGACTATGGCTACACCTTC.

The gene calls are TRBV27 and TRBJ2-1; 9 bases match TRBD1. This CDR3 contains 15 residues. Germline loops: CDR1 MNHEY, CDR2 SMNVEV (reference sequence). Trimming took 3 bases from V and 4 from J; bases not matched to a gene: 4. The chain's CDR3 is CASSFTGTGYNEQFF. The CDR3 DNA reads TGTGCCAGCAGTTTTACCGGGACAGGGTACAATGAGCAGTTCTTC.

This rearrangement joins TRBV6-5 to TRBJ1-1; 7 bases are a match to TRBD1. CDR3 length: 14 residues. Trimming removed 8 bases from V and 6 bases from J; junction bases left unmatched: 12. The germline gives CDR1 MNHEY, CDR2 SVGAGI. CDR3 in amino acids: CASSNDRAGAEAFF. In nucleotides, the CDR3 is TGTGCCAGCTCAAACGACAGGGCGGGCGCTGAAGCTTTCTTT.

The chain uses TRBV2 and TRBJ2-7; 7 bases agree with TRBD1. This CDR3 is 15 amino acids long. The germline V gene encodes CDR1 SNHLY and CDR2 FYNNEI. Germline trimming cut 4 bases from V and 2 bases from J; bases unmatched to any gene: 8. CDR3 bases: TGTGCCAGCAGTGTAAACAGGGGTTTTACCTACGAGCAGTACTTC. Residues: CASSVNRGFTYEQYF.

V is TRBV7-9 and J is TRBJ2-1; TRBD2 matches 14 bases. CDR3 size: 15 residues. The germline gives CDR1 SEHNR, CDR2 FQNEAQ (reference sequence). The J segment lost 10 bases and the V segment lost 5 bases, leaving 7 bases of the junction unmatched. CDR3 sequence reads: CASSMGLAGVGEQFF. The CDR3 nucleotides are TGTGCCAGCAGCATGGGACTAGCGGGAGTCGGCGAGCAGTTCTTC.

The rearrangement joins TRBV10-3 to TRBJ2-7; 9 nucleotides line up with TRBD1. With 5 bases clipped from V and 2 bases from J, the junction kept 4 bases outside the gene matches. The germline CDR1 and CDR2 sequences are ENHRY and SYGVKD. This CDR3 comprises 14 residues. The CDR3 bases are TGTGCCATCAGTCAGGACAGGGGTACCTACGAGCAGTACTTC. This codes for CAISQDRGTYEQYF.

The chain carries TRBV7-9 and TRBJ1-1; TRBD1 might be the D (5 bases). In germline, CDR1 is SEHNR, CDR2 FQNEAQ (reference sequence). The length of the CDR3 is 14 residues. V lost 3 bases, J lost 11 bases, and 19 bases lay in between. The CDR3 region has the DNA TGTGCCAGCAGCTTCGCCGGCCCAGGGTTAGGGGCTTTCTTT. This sequence encodes CASSFAGPGLGAFF.

This sequence joins TRBV10-3 and TRBJ1-6, with D possibly being TRBD1 (6 bases). Trimming pared 0 bases from V and 9 bases from J, leaving 12 bases between. This CDR3 spans 15 amino acids. Germline CDR1 reads ENHRY; CDR2 reads SYGVKD. The CDR3 reads CAISESLGATSPLHF. CDR3 bases: TGTGCCATCAGTGAGTCGTTGGGGGCAACTTCACCCCTCCACTTT.

This chain joins TRBV6-1 and TRBJ2-4, with no clear D. The CDR3 contains 14 residues. The V and J ends lost 0 bases and 5 bases respectively, with 8 bases between them. Germline values: CDR1 MNHNS, CDR2 SASEGT. The CDR3: CASSEAWRQNIQYF. The CDR3 nucleotides are TGTGCCAGCAGTGAAGCGTGGAGACAAAACATTCAGTACTTC.

V is TRBV6-4 and J is TRBJ2-7; D possibly corresponds to TRBD1 (6 bases). Trimming left V 2 bases short and J 3 bases short, with 11 bases between. The CDR3 loop spans 14 amino acids. Germline V lookup: CDR1 MRHNA, CDR2 SNTAGT. In nucleotides, the CDR3 is TGTGCCAGCAGTGACCGGGACAAACACTACGAGCAGTACTTC. As protein: CASSDRDKHYEQYF.

V usage is TRBV9 and J usage is TRBJ2-1; 11 bases map to TRBD1. Trimming cost V 3 bases and J 7 bases; bases outside gene matches: 6. The CDR3 has 15 residues. Germline CDR1 SGDLS, CDR2 YYNGEE. For the CDR3, the DNA is TGTGCCAGCAGCGGGACAGGGGGCGCGATTAATGAGCAGTTCTTC. Its translation is CASSGTGGAINEQFF. Full variable domain (missing parts from reference TRBV9 and TRBJ2-1): DSGVTQTPKHLITATGQRVTLRCSPRSGDLSVYWYQQSLDQGLQFLIQYYNGEERAKGNILERFSAQQFPDLHSELNLSSLELGDSALYFCASSGTGGAINEQFFGPGTRLTVL.

The rearrangement joins TRBV27 to TRBJ2-5; possible D gene TRBD1, 6 bases. Trimming removed 3 bases at V and 3 bases at J, with 17 bases between. The CDR3 is 16 residues long. Germline CDR1 and CDR2: MNHEY and SMNVEV (reference sequence). CDR3 residues: CASSFFPPSGEETQYF. DNA for the CDR3: TGTGCCAGCAGTTTCTTCCCACCCTCAGGGGAAGAGACCCAGTACTTC.

V and J are TRBV9 and TRBJ1-3, with D unclear. This CDR3 is 14 amino acids long. Looked up from germline, CDR1 is SGDLS and CDR2 is YYNGEE. Trimming shortened V by 3 bases and J by 0 bases, and 7 bases separated the two germline ends. CDR3 sequence (DNA): TGTGCCAGCAGCGATCAGATCTCTGGAAACACCATATATTTT. This sequence encodes CASSDQISGNTIYF.

The chain employs TRBV28 and TRBJ2-7; 7 bases fit TRBD2. The trim removed 4 bases at V and 4 bases at J, leaving 7 bases unmatched. CDR1 is MDHEN and CDR2 is SYDVKM in the germline V gene. This CDR3 comprises 14 residues. In DNA form, the CDR3 reads TGTGCCAGCAGTTCTAGGGGTAGCGGGTACGAGCAGTACTTC. Protein product: CASSSRGSGYEQYF. The full variable domain, with the rest looked up from reference TRBV28 and TRBJ2-7, is DVKVTQSSRYLVKRTGEKVFLECVQDMDHENMFWYRQDPGLGLRLIYFSYDVKMKEKGDIPEGYSVSREKKERFSLILESASTNQTSMYLCASSSRGSGYEQYFGPGTRLTVT.

The J gene is TRBJ1-4, the V gene TRBV5-1; tentatively, D is TRBD1 (6 bases). Trimming removed 3 bases from V and 11 bases from J, with 14 bases in between. This CDR3 is 13 amino acids long. Germline V lookup: CDR1 SGHRS, CDR2 YFSETQ. The CDR3 reads CASSYSQGEKLFF. The CDR3, as DNA: TGCGCCAGCAGCTATTCACAGGGCGAGAAACTGTTTTTT.

V and J are TRBV18 and TRBJ2-3; TRBD2 aligns across 15 bases. Germline V lookup: CDR1 KGHSH, CDR2 LQKENI. CDR3 size: 20 residues. The V segment lost 0 bases and the J segment 0 bases; nucleotides outside the gene matches: 7. CDR3 sequence (DNA): TGTGCCAGCTCACCACCAGGACTAGCGGGAGGGCCATATAGCACAGATACGCAGTATTTT. This gives the protein CASSPPGLAGGPYSTDTQYF.